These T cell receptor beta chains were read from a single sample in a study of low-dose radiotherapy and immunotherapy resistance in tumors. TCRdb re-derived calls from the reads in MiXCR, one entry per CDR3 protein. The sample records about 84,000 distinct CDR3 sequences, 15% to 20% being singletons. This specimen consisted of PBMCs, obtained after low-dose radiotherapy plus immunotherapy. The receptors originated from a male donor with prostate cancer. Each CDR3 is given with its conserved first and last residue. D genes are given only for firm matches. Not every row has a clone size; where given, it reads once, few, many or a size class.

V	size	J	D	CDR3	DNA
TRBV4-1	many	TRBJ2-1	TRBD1	CASSQDSTTGEQFF	TGCGCCAGCAGCCAAGATAGCACGACAGGGGAACAGTTCTTC
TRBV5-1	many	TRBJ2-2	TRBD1	CASIQDRTENTGELFF	TGCGCCAGCATCCAGGACAGGACAGAAAACACCGGGGAGCTGTTTTTT
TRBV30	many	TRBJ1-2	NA	CAWSDRDSRIYGYTF	TGTGCCTGGAGCGACCGGGATAGTCGGATCTATGGCTACACCTTC
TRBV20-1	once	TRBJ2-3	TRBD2	CSARSSGSRDTQYF	TGCAGTGCTAGATCTAGCGGGAGTAGAGATACGCAGTATTTT
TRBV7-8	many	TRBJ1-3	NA	CASSLGAVSGNTIYF	TGTGCCAGCAGCCTCGGGGCAGTTTCTGGAAACACCATATATTTT
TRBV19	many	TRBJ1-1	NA	CASSIGQANTEAFF	TGTGCCAGTAGTATAGGACAGGCGAACACTGAAGCTTTCTTT
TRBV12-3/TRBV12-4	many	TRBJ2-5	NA	CASSSGHAETQYF	TGTGCCAGCAGTTCCGGACATGCGGAGACCCAGTACTTC
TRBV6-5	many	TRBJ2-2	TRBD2	CASSYSPGGRSGELFF	TGTGCCAGCAGTTACTCGCCGGGGGGTCGGTCCGGGGAGCTGTTTTTT
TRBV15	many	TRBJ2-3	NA	CATSRESPTDTQYF	TGTGCCACCAGCAGAGAATCGCCCACAGATACGCAGTATTTT
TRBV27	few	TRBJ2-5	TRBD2	CASSLSEPTSGKKETQYF	TGTGCCAGCAGTTTATCGGAGCCTACTAGCGGGAAGAAAGAGACCCAGTACTTC
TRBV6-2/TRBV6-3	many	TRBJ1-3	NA	CASKLTVSGNTIYF	TGTGCCAGCAAATTGACAGTCTCTGGAAACACCATATATTTT
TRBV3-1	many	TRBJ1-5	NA	CASSQRGGQPQHF	TGTGCCAGCAGCCAGAGGGGAGGTCAGCCCCAGCATTTT
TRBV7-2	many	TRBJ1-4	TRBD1	CASSSIQGGREKLFF	TGTGCCAGCAGCTCCATTCAAGGGGGCCGGGAAAAACTGTTTTTT
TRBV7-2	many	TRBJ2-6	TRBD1	CASSSGQASGANVLTF	TGTGCCAGCAGCTCGGGACAGGCTTCTGGGGCCAACGTCCTGACTTTC
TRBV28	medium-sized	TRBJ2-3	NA	CASSQGPGAVTQYF	TGTGCCAGCAGTCAGGGACCGGGCGCAGTTACGCAGTATTTT
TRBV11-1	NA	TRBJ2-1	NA	CASSIGGRGGSGTTYNEQFF	TGTGCCAGCAGCATTGGGGGCAGGGGTGGGAGCGGGACTACCTACAATGAGCAGTTCTTC
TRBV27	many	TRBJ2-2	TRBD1	CASRGTGSSSGELFF	TGTGCCAGCAGAGGGACAGGGTCGTCTTCCGGGGAGCTGTTTTTT
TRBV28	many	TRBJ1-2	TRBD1	CASSGYRDRVGNYGYTF	TGTGCCAGCAGTGGGTACCGGGACAGGGTAGGGAACTATGGCTACACCTTC
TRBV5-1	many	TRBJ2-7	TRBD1	CASSQDRGVYEQYF	TGCGCCAGCAGCCAGGACAGGGGAGTCTACGAGCAGTACTTC
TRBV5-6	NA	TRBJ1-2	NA	CASSLVPQDYGYTF	TGTGCCAGCAGCTTGGTCCCACAGGACTATGGCTACACCTTC
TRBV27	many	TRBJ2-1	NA	CASGWDEQFF	TGTGCCAGCGGGTGGGATGAGCAGTTCTTC
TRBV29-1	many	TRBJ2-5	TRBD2	CSVAGGLAIQETQYF	TGCAGCGTTGCGGGGGGACTAGCGATCCAAGAGACCCAGTACTTC
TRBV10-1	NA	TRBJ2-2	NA	CASSSPGTGELFF	TGCGCCAGCAGTAGTCCGGGTACCGGGGAGCTGTTTTTT
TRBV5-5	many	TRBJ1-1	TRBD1	CASSLAGRGGTEAFF	TGTGCCAGCAGCTTGGCGGGCAGGGGGGGTACTGAAGCTTTCTTT
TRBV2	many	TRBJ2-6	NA	CASSEGRTGANVLTF	TGTGCCAGCAGTGAAGGGAGGACTGGGGCCAACGTCCTGACTTTC
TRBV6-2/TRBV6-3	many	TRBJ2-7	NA	CASSYYRGGGVNEQYF	TGTGCCAGCAGTTACTACCGAGGAGGGGGTGTAAACGAGCAGTACTTC